This TCR beta chain stems from a study of molecular identifiers for immune sequencing clone quantification. General study findings and limits: Same-barcode identical TCR molecules could make highly expanded clones look smaller than they are. Spiked Jurkat TCR RNA equivalent to one cell reportedly surfaced among over 850,000 naive cells.

The ends lost 1 base at V and 7 bases at J; junction bases unmatched: 12. The CDR3 runs 18 residues. Per the germline V gene, CDR1 is SGHDT and CDR2 is YYEEEE. TCRdb re-called the PCR reads through MiXCR, storing one row per CDR3 protein. The table has hundreds of thousands of distinct CDR3 sequences, around 25% seen once. Points on this clonotype: Antigen: not known.

This TCR derives from a human donor in good health. Some libraries in this study had Jurkat cell RNA spiked in. Sequencing was carried out using naive CD8+ T cells from blood, with Jurkat cell RNA spiked in. Sample subset: FACS-sorted CD8+CD4-CCR7+CD45RA+ naive T cells. The chain joins TRBV5-6 to TRBJ1-6, with 9 bases matching TRBD1. For the CDR3, the DNA is TGTGCCAGCAGCTTGTATCGGGACAGGGTCGGGAACAATTCACCCCTCCACTTT. This encodes CASSLYRDRVGNNSPLHF.